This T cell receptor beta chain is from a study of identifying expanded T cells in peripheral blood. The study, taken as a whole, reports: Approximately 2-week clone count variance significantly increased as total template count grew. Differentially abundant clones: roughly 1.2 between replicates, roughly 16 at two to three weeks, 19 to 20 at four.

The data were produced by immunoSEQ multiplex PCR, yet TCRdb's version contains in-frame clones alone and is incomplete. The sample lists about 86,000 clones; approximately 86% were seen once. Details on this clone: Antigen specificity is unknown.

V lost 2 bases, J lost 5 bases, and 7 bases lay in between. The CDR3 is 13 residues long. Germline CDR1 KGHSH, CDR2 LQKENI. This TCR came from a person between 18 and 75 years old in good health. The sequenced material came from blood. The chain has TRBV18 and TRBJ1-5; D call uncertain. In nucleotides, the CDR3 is TGTGCCAGCTCACCAGGGAGGGATCAGCCCCAGCATTTT. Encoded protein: CASSPGRDQPQHF.